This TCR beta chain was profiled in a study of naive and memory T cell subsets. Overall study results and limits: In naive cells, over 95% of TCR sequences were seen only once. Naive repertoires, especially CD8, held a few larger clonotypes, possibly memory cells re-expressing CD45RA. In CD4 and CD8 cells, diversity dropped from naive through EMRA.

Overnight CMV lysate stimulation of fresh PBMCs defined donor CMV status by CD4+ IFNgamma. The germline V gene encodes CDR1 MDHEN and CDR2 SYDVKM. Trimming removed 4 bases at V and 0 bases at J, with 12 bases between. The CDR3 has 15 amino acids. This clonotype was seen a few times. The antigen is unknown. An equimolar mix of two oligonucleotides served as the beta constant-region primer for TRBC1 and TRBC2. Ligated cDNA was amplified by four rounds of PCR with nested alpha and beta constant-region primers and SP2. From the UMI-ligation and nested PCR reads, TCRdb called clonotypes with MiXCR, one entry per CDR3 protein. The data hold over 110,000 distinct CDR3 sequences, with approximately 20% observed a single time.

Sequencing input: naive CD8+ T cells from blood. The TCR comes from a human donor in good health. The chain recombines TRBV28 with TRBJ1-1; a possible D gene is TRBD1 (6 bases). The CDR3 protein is CASSSPDRLNTEAFF. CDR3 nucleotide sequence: TGTGCCAGCAGTTCTCCCGACAGGTTGAACACTGAAGCTTTCTTT.